Below, one T cell receptor beta chain is given with its context. Its antigen is unidentified. This sample was taken from a study of shared clonotypes between healthy human individuals. General observations from the study: Clonotype sharing among donors, it was expected, would be affected by sequencing depth.

The assay was carried out at the deep level. Method: immunoSEQ multiplex PCR; TCRdb's copy keeps in-frame clones and lacks some. The profile covers about 1 million clones, with about 80% appearing a single time and roughly 1.4% taken by the ten largest. The study enrolled healthy HIV-negative adults without recent acute infections or vaccinations as donors. The CDR3 spans 17 residues. Germline CDR1 and CDR2: SGHRS and YFSETQ. V lost 0 bases, J lost 6 bases, and 10 bases stayed unmatched. Sequencing used memory CD4+ T cells sorted from blood. Stated subset: CD45RA-negative fraction. This sequence originates from a young man in good health. V usage is TRBV5-1 and J usage is TRBJ2-1; 9 bases map to TRBD2. Here the CDR3 reads CASSLDFGTSPSNEQFF. CDR3 DNA: TGCGCCAGCAGCTTGGATTTCGGGACTAGCCCAAGCAATGAGCAGTTCTTC.